This entry lists 29 T cell receptor beta chains sequenced from one sample in a study of persistence of HIV-infected CD4 T cells. The libraries were made with immunoSEQ version 4 in survey mode. Data came from immunoSEQ multiplex PCR; TCRdb stores just in-frame clones and leaves some out. Found here are 50,000 or so clones, more than 60% of them singletons; the top ten hold about 3%. Their specific antigens are unknown. The stimulus was lysate of CMV-infected fibroblasts, around 9.3 ug/mL. CD40L/CD69 double-negative CD45RO-high memory CD4+ T cells were collected. Source: CD4+ T cells sorted from PBMCs after approximately 18-hour stimulation, taken from a patient who received antiretroviral therapy. These receptors came from an adult man with HIV who was CMV-seropositive.

The chain joins TRBV12-3 or TRBV12-4 to TRBJ2-1; D call uncertain. Between the trimmed V and J ends, which lost 1 base and 7 bases, there was a span of 8 bases. The CDR3 covers 13 residues. The CDR3 DNA follows: TGTGCCAGCAGTTTAGATTGGAGTAATGAGCAGTTCTTC. This encodes CASSLDWSNEQFF.

The CDR3 loop reads CASSRLVGSNEKLFF. The CDR3 DNA reads TGTGCCAGCAGTCGCTTGGTCGGGAGTAATGAAAAACTGTTTTTT. V gene TRBV5-4 combines with J gene TRBJ1-4; D not resolved. V was pared by 5 bases and J by 4 bases, with 15 bases between. This CDR3 is 15 amino acids long. Germline CDR1 SGHNT, CDR2 YYREEE (reference sequence). The full variable domain, with the rest looked up from reference TRBV5-4 and TRBJ1-4, is ETGVTQSPTHLIKTRGQQVTLRCSSQSGHNTVSWYQQALGQGPQFIFQYYREEENGRGNFPPRFSGLQFPNYSSELNVNALELDDSALYLCASSRLVGSNEKLFFGSGTQLSVL.

This chain connects TRBV30 to TRBJ1-6; D ambiguous. Germline-derived CDR1 and CDR2 are GTSNPN and SVGIG (reference sequence). The CDR3 sequence is 14 residues long. Between the trimmed V and J ends, which lost 5 bases and 7 bases, there was a span of 15 bases. In DNA, the CDR3 is TGTGCCTGGGGACCTATGACACCAAATTCACCCCTCCACTTT. Protein product: CAWGPMTPNSPLHF.

DNA of the CDR3: TGTGCCAGTCGTAGCGGGAGAGGGAACACCGGGGAGCTGTTTTTT. Protein sequence: CASRSGRGNTGELFF. The chain links TRBV19 to TRBJ2-2, with 9 bases lining up with TRBD2. The junction had 5 bases not matched to a gene; V was cut back by 8 bases and J by 1 base. Germline V CDR1 and CDR2: LNHDA, SQIVND (reference sequence). CDR3 size: 15 residues.

The chain joins TRBV10-2 to TRBJ1-1; 9 bases line up with TRBD1. Germline V CDR1 and CDR2: WSHSY, SAAADI. Trimming cost V 3 bases and J 0 bases; bases outside gene matches: 2. The CDR3 covers 15 residues. The CDR3 loop is CASSDTGGLNTEAFF. The DNA of the CDR3 is TGCGCCAGCAGTGACACAGGGGGCCTGAACACTGAAGCTTTCTTT.

In this sample, this clone turned up a few times. This chain connects TRBV10-3 to TRBJ2-3, with 7 bases that match TRBD2. The germline gives CDR1 ENHRY, CDR2 SYGVKD. Trimming at V came to 10 bases and at J to 3 bases, leaving 4 bases not matched to a gene. The CDR3 contains 12 residues. The CDR3 sequence: CATYGGTDTQYF. The CDR3 nucleotides read TGTGCCACGTACGGGGGGACAGATACGCAGTATTTT.

This clone came up a few times. The chain combines TRBV25-1 with TRBJ2-7; 7 bases are shared with TRBD2. This CDR3 region has 12 residues. Trimming removed 8 bases from V and 2 bases from J; junction bases left unmatched: 3. From germline, CDR1 is MGHDK and CDR2 SYGVNS. For the CDR3, the DNA is TGTGCCAGCGGGAGGGCCCCCTACGAGCAGTACTTC. As protein: CASGRAPYEQYF.

Here the CDR3 reads CASSRGLAGGQETQYF. The CDR3 DNA reads as TGTGCCAGCAGCAGAGGACTAGCGGGGGGCCAAGAGACCCAGTACTTC. The chain joins TRBV5-4 to TRBJ2-5; TRBD2 aligns across 14 bases. The CDR3 covers 16 residues. The V and J ends lost 4 bases and 1 base, in that order; junction bases with no gene match: 3. Germline CDR1 reads SGHNT; CDR2 reads YYREEE (reference sequence).

The V call is TRBV6-2 or TRBV6-3, the J call TRBJ1-5; D not certain. Deletions cut 0 bases from V and 1 base from J, with 10 bases between. The germline gives CDR1 MNHEY, CDR2 SVGEGT. The CDR3 runs to 16 residues. The CDR3, as DNA: TGTGCCAGCAGTTACTCTGCGGGTCCGAGCAATCAGCCCCAGCATTTT. It encodes CASSYSAGPSNQPQHF.

V usage is TRBV10-3 and J usage is TRBJ2-1; TRBD2 agrees at 13 bases. The CDR3 runs to 16 residues. Unmatched junction bases numbered 8, after V lost 3 bases and J lost 9 bases. Germline V gene lookup returns CDR1 ENHRY and CDR2 SYGVKD. CDR3 coding DNA: TGTGCCATCAGTGACCCGGGACTAGCGGGGTCGGGTGAGCAGTTCTTC. Protein sequence: CAISDPGLAGSGEQFF.

The chain combines TRBV4-1 with TRBJ2-3, with 11 bases lining up with TRBD2. CDR3 length: 21 amino acids. Per the germline V gene, CDR1 is MGHRA and CDR2 is YSYEKL. The V segment lost 4 bases and the J segment 1 base; nucleotides outside the gene matches: 19. CDR3 bases: TGCGCCAGCAGCCCGTACACTCCCGGAGTAGCGGGGGGGGGCGGCACAGATACGCAGTATTTT. Protein product: CASSPYTPGVAGGGGTDTQYF.

In its sample, this clone was seen a few times. The J gene is TRBJ1-5, the V gene TRBV6-6, with D maybe TRBD1 (5 bases). V was pared by 5 bases and J by 0 bases, with 14 bases between. Germline V lookup: CDR1 MNHNY, CDR2 SVGAGI (reference sequence). The CDR3 loop spans 16 amino acids. The CDR3 nucleotides are TGTGCCAGCAGTATACAGGTATACGATAGCAATCAGCCCCAGCATTTT. Protein: CASSIQVYDSNQPQHF.

CDR3: CASSSFIDQPQHF. The CDR3 nucleotides read TGTGCCAGCAGTTCATTTATAGATCAGCCCCAGCATTTT. This chain connects TRBV12-3 or TRBV12-4 to TRBJ1-5, with no clear D. Trimming pared 4 bases from V and 5 bases from J, leaving 9 bases between. The CDR3 consists of 13 residues.

This clone was recorded only once. This chain joins TRBV9 and TRBJ1-5, with D perhaps TRBD1 (6 bases). The germline gives CDR1 SGDLS, CDR2 YYNGEE. The CDR3 has 15 residues. The V and J ends lost 1 base and 0 bases respectively, with 8 bases between them. CDR3 sequence (DNA): TGTGCCAGCAGCGTAACAGGGCTTAGCAATCAGCCCCAGCATTTT. Its protein product is CASSVTGLSNQPQHF.

This clone was detected once. The V gene is TRBV18, the J gene TRBJ1-1; D gene unclear. Germline CDR1 KGHSH, CDR2 LQKENI. V dropped 6 bases and J dropped 8 bases, with 22 bases sitting between them. The CDR3 length is 15 residues. CDR3 amino acids: CASSASPSIGSEAFF. The CDR3 DNA is TGTGCCAGCTCCGCAAGTCCCTCCATCGGATCGGAAGCTTTCTTT.

Here the CDR3 DNA reads TGTGCCAGCAGCGCCGACAGGGTCCGATCACCCCTCCACTTT. As protein: CASSADRVRSPLHF. V and J are TRBV2 and TRBJ1-6; TRBD1 agrees at 7 bases. Germline CDR1 is SNHLY and CDR2 is FYNNEI. Trimming at V came to 6 bases and at J to 10 bases, leaving 9 bases not matched to a gene. CDR3 length: 14 residues.

The CDR3 sequence is CASSSRDNYSPLHF. The CDR3 DNA reads TGTGCCAGCAGTAGCCGGGACAATTATTCACCCCTCCACTTT. The J gene is TRBJ1-6, the V gene TRBV2; a weak D match, TRBD1 (6 bases). CDR1 and CDR2 (germline): SNHLY, FYNNEI. Between the trimmed V and J ends, which lost 5 bases and 8 bases, there was a span of 13 bases. This CDR3 comprises 14 residues.

Only one count was recorded for this clone. The chain couples TRBV15 to TRBJ2-1; 7 bases are shared with TRBD1. The CDR3 runs 18 residues. Germline CDR1 is LNHNV and CDR2 is YYDKDF (reference sequence). J was trimmed by 2 bases and V by 3 bases; bases with no gene match: 13. CDR3 coding DNA: TGTGCCACCAGCAGCTCCGCAGACAGGGAAGGCGCCTACAATGAGCAGTTCTTC. Translated: CATSSSADREGAYNEQFF.

This chain links TRBV3-1 (or the pseudogene TRBV3-2) with TRBJ2-1, with TRBD2 matching over 11 bases. The CDR3 extends over 18 amino acids. With 1 base clipped from V and 5 bases from J, the junction kept 10 bases outside the gene matches. Per the germline V gene, CDR1 is LGHDT and CDR2 is YNNKEL (reference sequence). The CDR3 reads CASSQGTSGPKPDNEQFF. The CDR3 DNA reads as TGTGCCAGCAGCCAAGGGACTAGCGGGCCTAAACCGGACAATGAGCAGTTCTTC.

V usage is TRBV7-9 and J usage is TRBJ1-1; unclear D gene. Germline lookup yields CDR1 SEHNR and CDR2 FQNEAQ (reference sequence). The CDR3 covers 13 residues. Trimming shortened V by 5 bases and J by 2 bases, and 9 bases separated the two germline ends. As DNA, the CDR3 is TGTGCCAGCAGCGAAACGGCTAACACTGAAGCTTTCTTT. The encoded protein is CASSETANTEAFF.

The table lists this clone with many counts. The rearrangement uses TRBV10-1 and TRBJ1-6; the match to TRBD1 covers 9 bases. The CDR3 extends over 14 amino acids. V was clipped by 5 bases and J by 7 bases; unmatched bases: 3. Germline assignment: CDR1 WNHNN and CDR2 SYGVQD (reference sequence). The CDR3 reads CASSPDRGNSPLHF. DNA for the CDR3: TGCGCCAGCAGTCCCGACAGGGGGAATTCACCCCTCCACTTT.

The rearrangement links TRBV19 to TRBJ2-1; 11 nucleotides line up with TRBD2. The germline V gene has CDR1 LNHDA and CDR2 SQIVND (reference sequence). J was trimmed by 5 bases and V by 4 bases; bases with no gene match: 1. This CDR3 is built from 14 residues. Here the CDR3 reads CASSRLAGNNEQFF. CDR3 coding DNA: TGTGCCAGTAGTAGACTAGCGGGAAACAATGAGCAGTTCTTC.

This clone was seen just once. The chain employs TRBV27 and TRBJ1-1; 7 nucleotides match TRBD1. Germline trimming cut 3 bases from V and 2 bases from J; bases unmatched to any gene: 6. Germline assignment: CDR1 MNHEY and CDR2 SMNVEV (reference sequence). There are 15 residues in the CDR3. CDR3 amino acids: CASSFLRQGNTEAFF. As DNA, the CDR3 is TGTGCCAGCAGTTTTCTAAGACAGGGTAACACTGAAGCTTTCTTT.

The chain employs TRBV6-5 and TRBJ1-1; D gene unclear. V was trimmed by 5 bases and J by 4 bases, leaving 17 bases between them. This CDR3 is built from 15 residues. In germline, CDR1 is MNHEY, CDR2 SVGAGI. CDR3 in DNA: TGTGCCAGCAGTCCCACCGAAGGGTTGGCCACTGAAGCTTTCTTT. Protein product: CASSPTEGLATEAFF.

The CDR3 coding sequence is TGTGCCATCAGCGCGGCCGAGGTAGAGCAGTACTTC. Protein product: CAISAAEVEQYF. The chain couples TRBV10-3 to TRBJ2-7; unclear D gene. This CDR3 is built from 12 residues. The germline gives CDR1 ENHRY, CDR2 SYGVKD. The V and J ends lost 6 bases and 7 bases respectively, with 13 bases between them.

This clone was found once. The V gene is TRBV19, the J gene TRBJ1-1; maybe TRBD1 (6 bases). V lost 1 base and J lost 2, with 17 bases in between. The CDR3 spans 17 residues. Germline CDR1 is LNHDA and CDR2 is SQIVND (reference sequence). The CDR3 is CASSIVVGADSNTEAFF. The CDR3 DNA reads TGTGCCAGTAGTATAGTAGTGGGTGCGGACAGTAACACTGAAGCTTTCTTT.

The J gene is TRBJ2-1, the V gene TRBV4-1; TRBD1 is a possible D gene (6 bases). The CDR3 is 16 amino acids. Germline CDR1 and CDR2: MGHRA and YSYEKL. V was shortened by 1 base and J by 0 bases, with 10 bases between the two germline ends. The CDR3 nucleotides are TGCGCCAGCAGCCAAGCCCAGGGGAGCTCCTACAATGAGCAGTTCTTC. Translated: CASSQAQGSSYNEQFF.

The V gene is TRBV3-1 (or the pseudogene TRBV3-2), the J gene TRBJ2-2; 12 positions match TRBD1. The CDR3 is 17 residues long. V was clipped by 5 bases and J by 7 bases; unmatched bases: 11. Germline loops: CDR1 LGHDT, CDR2 YNNKEL (reference sequence). CDR3 loop: CASSGLWGQGAVGELFF. The DNA of the CDR3 is TGTGCCAGCAGCGGTTTGTGGGGACAGGGGGCGGTCGGGGAGCTGTTTTTT.

The genes are TRBV5-4 and TRBJ2-2, with D possibly matching TRBD1 (6 bases). V lost 4 bases and J lost 6, with 13 bases in between. The CDR3 has 14 residues. Germline V gene data show CDR1 as SGHNT and CDR2 as YYREEE (reference sequence). The CDR3 nucleotides read TGTGCCAGCAGCGCAAACAGGGTTCCCGGGGAGCTGTTTTTT. It is translated as CASSANRVPGELFF.